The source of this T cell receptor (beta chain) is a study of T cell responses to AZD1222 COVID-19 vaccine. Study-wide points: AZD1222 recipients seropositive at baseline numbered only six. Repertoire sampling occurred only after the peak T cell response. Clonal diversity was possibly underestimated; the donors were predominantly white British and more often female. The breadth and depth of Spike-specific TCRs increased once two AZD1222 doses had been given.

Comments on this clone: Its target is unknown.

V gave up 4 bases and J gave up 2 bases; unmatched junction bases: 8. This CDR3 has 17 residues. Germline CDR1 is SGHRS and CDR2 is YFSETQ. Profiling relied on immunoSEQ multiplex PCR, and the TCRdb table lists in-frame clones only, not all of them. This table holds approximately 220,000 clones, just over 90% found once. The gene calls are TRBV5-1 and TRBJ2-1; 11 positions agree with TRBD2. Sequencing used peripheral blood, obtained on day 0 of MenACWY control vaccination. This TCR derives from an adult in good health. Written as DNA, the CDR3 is TGCGCCAGCAGCCCCCAGGTAGCGGGGGGGCCCTACAATGAGCAGTTCTTC. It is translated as CASSPQVAGGPYNEQFF.